These T cell receptor beta chains were read from a single sample in a study of T cell repertoires in aging, cancer and after chemotherapy. TCRdb recomputed calls from the multiplex PCR reads with MiXCR, one row per CDR3 protein. The sample shows several thousand distinct CDR3 sequences, 30% of them seen only once. Sequencing input: blood. All receptors derive from a human donor with a blood cancer. The conserved cysteine and the conserved F or W are not part of the CDR3 here. Clone size is given for some rows only: seen once, a few or many times, or a class if the clone is expanded.

TRBJ2-1 - TRBV11-2 ASSFSEQF
TRBJ1-3 medium-sized TRBV6-5 ASSFRGSPGNTIY
TRBJ2-7 - TRBV27 ASSLSRDSYEQY
TRBJ2-5 medium-sized TRBV27 ASSLPRETQY
TRBJ1-6 few TRBV5-1 ASSHGQTQVNSPLH
TRBJ1-2 few TRBV5-1 ASSQDVNYGYT
TRBJ1-5 - TRBV20-1 SARFPGQRDQPQH
TRBJ2-1 few TRBV13 ASSLGGLAGAYNEQF
TRBJ1-4 - TRBV20-1 SARDQGQWNEKLF
TRBJ1-1 - TRBV12-3/TRBV12-4 ASSSGMNTEAF